Below, 8 T cell receptor beta chains from the same sample are listed, as sequenced in a study of identical twins. TCRdb re-derived calls from the 5' RACE reads in MiXCR, one entry per CDR3 protein. The sample shows about 460,000 distinct CDR3 sequences, approximately 14% of them seen only once. Separately, the same data were catalogued under a study of yellow fever vaccine responses in identical twins.

Sequencing used CD4+ T cells sorted from blood. The origin of the receptors is a woman aged 18-29 years in good health.

This chain connects TRBV24-1 to TRBJ1-5; D is unclear. V lost 6 bases, J lost 5 bases, and 10 bases lay in between. CDR1 is KGHDR, CDR2 SFDVKD, per germline. The CDR3 loop spans 13 amino acids. CDR3 bases: TGTGCCACCAGTTCAGAGTCGCATCAGCCCCAGCATTTT. It is translated as CATSSESHQPQHF.

This clonotype was detected a few times. The V gene is TRBV20-1, the J gene TRBJ1-5; D perhaps matches TRBD1 (5 bases). CDR3 length equals 15 residues. Trimming cost V 6 bases and J 5 bases, with 20 bases left between them. The germline V gene encodes CDR1 DFQATT and CDR2 SNEGSKA (reference sequence). CDR3 in amino acids: CSAPTGRGFHQPQHF. The CDR3 nucleotides are TGCAGTGCACCCACCGGGCGGGGCTTTCATCAGCCCCAGCATTTT.

This rearrangement joins TRBV20-1 to TRBJ2-1; no clear D gene. Germline lookup yields CDR1 DFQATT and CDR2 SNEGSKA (reference sequence). This CDR3 contains 14 residues. V shed 1 base and J shed 6 bases, with 13 bases lying between them. The CDR3 protein is CSARVATTLNEQFF. In DNA form, the CDR3 reads TGCAGTGCTAGAGTCGCGACAACACTCAATGAGCAGTTCTTC.

The V and J genes are TRBV20-1 and TRBJ2-4; D possibly corresponds to TRBD2 (5 bases). Germline-derived CDR1 and CDR2 are DFQATT and SNEGSKA (reference sequence). The V end was cut by 5 bases, the J end by 11 bases, with 16 bases between. The CDR3 is 12 residues long. CDR3 DNA sequence: TGCAGTGCTGGGTTCGGCGGGCCGGTTCAGTACTTC. It yields the protein CSAGFGGPVQYF.

This clonotype was picked up many times. This chain uses TRBV12-3 or TRBV12-4 with TRBJ2-2; D is unclear. This CDR3 has 15 amino acids. V was cut by 5 bases and J by 4 bases, with 14 bases left in between. CDR3 bases: TGTGCCAGCAGTCCCGGGTCATCAGCCACCGGGGAGCTGTTTTTT. It specifies CASSPGSSATGELFF.

This clonotype was counted between two and nine times. The V and J genes are TRBV12-3 or TRBV12-4 and TRBJ1-5, with D unclear. Trimming took 3 bases from V and 0 from J, leaving 9 bases between them. The length of the CDR3 is 15 residues. The CDR3 region is CASSLDGISNQPQHF. The CDR3 nucleotides read TGTGCCAGCAGTTTGGACGGGATTAGCAATCAGCCCCAGCATTTT.

The CDR3 protein is CAWRVPVNTEAFF. The CDR3 DNA follows: TGTGCCTGGCGCGTCCCCGTGAACACTGAAGCTTTCTTT. The chain recombines TRBV30 with TRBJ1-1; no definite D call. CDR3 length: 13 amino acids. The V gene's germline CDR1 is GTSNPN and CDR2 SVGIG (reference sequence). Trimming left V 5 bases short and J 0 bases short, with 10 bases between.

This clonotype was counted many times. The V and J genes are TRBV29-1 and TRBJ2-5, with 7 bases that match TRBD2. CDR1 is SQVTM and CDR2 is ANQGSEA in the germline V gene. V shed 4 bases and J 4 bases; nucleotides not matched to a gene: 3. CDR3 size: 12 residues. CDR3 sequence (DNA): TGCAGCGTTGTGCCTAGCGGAGAGACCCAGTACTTC. Translating it yields CSVVPSGETQYF.